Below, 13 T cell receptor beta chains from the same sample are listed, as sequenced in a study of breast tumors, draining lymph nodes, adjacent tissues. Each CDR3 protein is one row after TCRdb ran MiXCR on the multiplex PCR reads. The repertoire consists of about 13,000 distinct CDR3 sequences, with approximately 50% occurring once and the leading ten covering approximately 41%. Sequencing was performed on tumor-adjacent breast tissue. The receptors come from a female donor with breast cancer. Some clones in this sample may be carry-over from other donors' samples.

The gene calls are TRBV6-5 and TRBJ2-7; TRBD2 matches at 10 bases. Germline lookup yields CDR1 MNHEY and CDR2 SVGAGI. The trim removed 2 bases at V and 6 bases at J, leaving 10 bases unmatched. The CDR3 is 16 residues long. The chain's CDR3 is CASSYLSGRRVGEQYF. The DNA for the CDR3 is TGTGCCAGCAGTTACCTTAGCGGGAGGAGAGTTGGCGAGCAGTACTTC.

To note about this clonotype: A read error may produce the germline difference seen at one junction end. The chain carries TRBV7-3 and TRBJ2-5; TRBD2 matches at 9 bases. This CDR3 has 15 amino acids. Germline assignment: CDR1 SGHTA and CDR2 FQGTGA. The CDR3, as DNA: TGTGCCAGCAGCTTCGGCGGGAGGGCCCCGGGAGCCCAGTACTTT. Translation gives CASSFGGRAPGAQYF.

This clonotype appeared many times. CDR3 coding DNA: TGTGCCAGCAGTTACCCTACTTGGGACAGGGTAGGGCCCCAGCATTTT. This codes for CASSYPTWDRVGPQHF. This chain uses TRBV6-2 or TRBV6-3 with TRBJ1-5, with 9 bases identical to TRBD1. Trimming removed 2 bases from V and 9 bases from J; junction bases left unmatched: 11. The CDR3 has 16 amino acids. Per the germline V gene, CDR1 is MNHEY and CDR2 is SVGEGT.

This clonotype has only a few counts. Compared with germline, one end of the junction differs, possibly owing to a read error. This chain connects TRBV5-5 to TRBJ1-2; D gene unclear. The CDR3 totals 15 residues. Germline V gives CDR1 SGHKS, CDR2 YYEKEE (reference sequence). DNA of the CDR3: TGTGCCAGCAGCTTGGGGTTATCCCCTAACTATGACTACACCTTC. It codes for CASSLGLSPNYDYTF.

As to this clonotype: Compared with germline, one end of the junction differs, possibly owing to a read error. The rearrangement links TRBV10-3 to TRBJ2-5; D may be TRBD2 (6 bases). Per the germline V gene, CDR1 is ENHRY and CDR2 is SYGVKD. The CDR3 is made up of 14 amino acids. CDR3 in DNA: TGTGCCATCCAACGGGGGACTGGAGGGGAGACCGAGTACTTC. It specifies CAIQRGTGGETEYF.

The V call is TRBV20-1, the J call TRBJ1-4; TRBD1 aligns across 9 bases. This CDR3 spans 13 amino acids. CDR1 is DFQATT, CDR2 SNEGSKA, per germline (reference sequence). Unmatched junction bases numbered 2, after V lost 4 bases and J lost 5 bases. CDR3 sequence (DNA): TGCAGTGCTATGACAGGGGGGAATGAAAAACTGTTTTTT. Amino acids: CSAMTGGNEKLFF.

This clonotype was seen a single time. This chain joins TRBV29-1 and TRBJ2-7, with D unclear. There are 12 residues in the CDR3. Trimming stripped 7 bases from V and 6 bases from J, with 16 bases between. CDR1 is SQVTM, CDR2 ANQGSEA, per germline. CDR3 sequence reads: CSALRFLGEQYF. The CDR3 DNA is TGCAGCGCCCTCCGGTTCTTGGGCGAGCAGTACTTC.

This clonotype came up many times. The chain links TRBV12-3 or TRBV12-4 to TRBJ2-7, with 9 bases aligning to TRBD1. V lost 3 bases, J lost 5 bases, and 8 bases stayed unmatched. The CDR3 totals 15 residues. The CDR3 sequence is CASSFGAGQGHEQYF. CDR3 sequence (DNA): TGTGCCAGCAGTTTCGGCGCGGGACAGGGCCACGAGCAGTACTTC.

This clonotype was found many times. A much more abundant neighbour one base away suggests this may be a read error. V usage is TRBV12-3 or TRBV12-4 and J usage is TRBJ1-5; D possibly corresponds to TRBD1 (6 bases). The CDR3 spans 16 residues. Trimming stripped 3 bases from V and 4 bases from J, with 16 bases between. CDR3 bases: TGTGCCAGCAGTTTCGCGTTCGGACAGATAAATCAGCCCCAGCATTTT. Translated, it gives CASSFAFGQINQPQHF.

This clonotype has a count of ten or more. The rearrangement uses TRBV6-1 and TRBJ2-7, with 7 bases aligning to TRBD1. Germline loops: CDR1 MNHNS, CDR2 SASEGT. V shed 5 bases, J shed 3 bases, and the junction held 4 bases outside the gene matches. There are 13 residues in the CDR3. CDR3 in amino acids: CASSRQGSYEQYV. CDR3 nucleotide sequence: TGTGCCAGCAGTAGACAGGGAAGCTACGAGCAGTACGTC.

This CDR3 is CASSHRAGDEQYF. CDR3 DNA: TGTGCCAGCAGTCACAGGGCCGGGGACGAGCAGTACTTC. The rearrangement links TRBV6-5 to TRBJ2-7, with D perhaps matching TRBD1 (6 bases). With 5 bases removed from V and 5 bases from J, the gap between germline ends came to 13 bases. CDR1 MNHEY and CDR2 SVGAGI come from the germline V gene. This CDR3 comprises 13 residues.

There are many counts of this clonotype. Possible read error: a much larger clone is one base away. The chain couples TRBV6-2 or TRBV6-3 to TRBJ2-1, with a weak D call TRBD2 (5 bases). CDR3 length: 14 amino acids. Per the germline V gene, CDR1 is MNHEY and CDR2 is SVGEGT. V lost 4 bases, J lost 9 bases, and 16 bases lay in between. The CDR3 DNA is TGTGCCAGCAGTTCCTCCCGGGGTCGTGGTGAGCAGTTCTTC. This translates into CASSSSRGRGEQFF.

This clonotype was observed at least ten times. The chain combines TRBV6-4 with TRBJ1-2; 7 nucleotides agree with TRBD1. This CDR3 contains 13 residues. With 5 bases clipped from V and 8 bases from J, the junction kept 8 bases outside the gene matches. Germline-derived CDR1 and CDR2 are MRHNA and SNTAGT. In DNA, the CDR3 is TGTGCCAGCAGTACCCGACAGGGAGAAGGCTACACCTTC. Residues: CASSTRQGEGYTF.